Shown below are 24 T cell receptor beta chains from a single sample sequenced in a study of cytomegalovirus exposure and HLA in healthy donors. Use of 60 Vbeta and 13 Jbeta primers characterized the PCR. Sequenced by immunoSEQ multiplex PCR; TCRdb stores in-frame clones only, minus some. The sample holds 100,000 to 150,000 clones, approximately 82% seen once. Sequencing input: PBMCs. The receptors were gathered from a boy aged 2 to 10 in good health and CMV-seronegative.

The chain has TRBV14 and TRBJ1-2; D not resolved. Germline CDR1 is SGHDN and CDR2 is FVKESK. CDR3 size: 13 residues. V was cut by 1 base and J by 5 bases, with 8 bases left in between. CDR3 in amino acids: CASSQVPGYGYTF. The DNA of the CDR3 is TGTGCCAGCAGCCAAGTCCCCGGTTATGGCTACACCTTC.

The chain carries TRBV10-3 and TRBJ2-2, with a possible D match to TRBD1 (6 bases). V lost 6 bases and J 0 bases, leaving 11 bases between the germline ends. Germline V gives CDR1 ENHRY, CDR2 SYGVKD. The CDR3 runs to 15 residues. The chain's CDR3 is CAIRGTGSNTGELFF. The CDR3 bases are TGTGCCATCAGAGGAACAGGGTCGAACACCGGGGAGCTGTTTTTT.

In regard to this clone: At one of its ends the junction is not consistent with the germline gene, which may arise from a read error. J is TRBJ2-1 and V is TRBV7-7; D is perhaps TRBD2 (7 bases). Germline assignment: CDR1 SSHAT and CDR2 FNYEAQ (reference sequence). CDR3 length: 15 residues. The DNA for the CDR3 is TGTGCTAGCAGCTTAGGGGTGGGGGGGGGCGATGAGCAGTTCTTC. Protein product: CASSLGVGGGDEQFF.

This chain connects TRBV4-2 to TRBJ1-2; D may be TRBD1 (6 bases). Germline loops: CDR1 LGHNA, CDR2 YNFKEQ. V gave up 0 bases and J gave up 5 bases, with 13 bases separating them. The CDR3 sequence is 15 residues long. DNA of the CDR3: TGTGCCAGCAGCCAAGATTGGCAGGGGTTATATGGCTACACCTTC. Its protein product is CASSQDWQGLYGYTF.

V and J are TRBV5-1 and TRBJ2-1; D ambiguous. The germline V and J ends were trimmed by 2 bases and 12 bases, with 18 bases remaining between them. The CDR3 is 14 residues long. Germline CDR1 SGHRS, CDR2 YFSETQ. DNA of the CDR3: TGCGCCAGCAGCTTCCTTTTCATGCCCGAGAGGCAGTTCTTC. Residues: CASSFLFMPERQFF.

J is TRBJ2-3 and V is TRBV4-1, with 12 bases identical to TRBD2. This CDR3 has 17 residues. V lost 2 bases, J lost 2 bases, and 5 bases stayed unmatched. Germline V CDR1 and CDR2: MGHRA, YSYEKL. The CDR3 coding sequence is TGCGCCAGCAGCCAACGAACTAGCGGGGGGATCACAGATACGCAGTATTTT. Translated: CASSQRTSGGITDTQYF.

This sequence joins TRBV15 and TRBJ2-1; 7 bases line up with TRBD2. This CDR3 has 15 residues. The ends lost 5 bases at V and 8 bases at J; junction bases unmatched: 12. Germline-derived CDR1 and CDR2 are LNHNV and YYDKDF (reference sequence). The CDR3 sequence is CATSLGPDRGDEQFF. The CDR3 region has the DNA TGTGCCACCAGCCTAGGACCTGACCGGGGGGATGAGCAGTTCTTC.

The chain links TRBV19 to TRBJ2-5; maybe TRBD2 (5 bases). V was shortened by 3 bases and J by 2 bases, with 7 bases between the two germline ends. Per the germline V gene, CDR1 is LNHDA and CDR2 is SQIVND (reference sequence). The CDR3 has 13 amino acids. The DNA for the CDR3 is TGTGCCAGTAGTATGGAGGCTCAAGAGACCCAGTACTTC. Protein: CASSMEAQETQYF.

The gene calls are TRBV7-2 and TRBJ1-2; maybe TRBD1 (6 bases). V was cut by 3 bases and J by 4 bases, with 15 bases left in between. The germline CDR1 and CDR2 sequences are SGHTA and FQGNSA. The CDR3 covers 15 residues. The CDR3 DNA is TGTGCCAGCAGCTTTAAAGGGGGGGGTGGCTATGGCTACACCTTC. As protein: CASSFKGGGGYGYTF. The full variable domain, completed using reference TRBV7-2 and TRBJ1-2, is GAGVSQSPSNKVTEKGKDVELRCDPISGHTALYWYRQSLGQGLEFLIYFQGNSAPDKSGLPSDRFSAERTGGSVSTLTIQRTQQEDSAVYLCASSFKGGGGYGYTFGSGTRLTVV.

CDR3 region: CATSKEAPAGGNYGYTF. Here the CDR3 DNA reads TGTGCCACCAGTAAAGAGGCCCCCGCAGGGGGGAACTATGGCTACACCTTC. This sequence joins TRBV15 and TRBJ1-2, with 7 bases lining up with TRBD1. Germline loops: CDR1 LNHNV, CDR2 YYDKDF (reference sequence). CDR3 size: 17 residues. The V and J ends lost 6 bases and 2 bases, in that order; junction bases with no gene match: 15.

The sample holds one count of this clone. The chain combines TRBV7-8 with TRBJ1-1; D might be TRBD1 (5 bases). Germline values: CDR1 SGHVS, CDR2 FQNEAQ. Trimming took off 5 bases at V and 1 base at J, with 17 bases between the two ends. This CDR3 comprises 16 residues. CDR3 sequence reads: CASSLHDRSANTEAFF. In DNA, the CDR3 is TGTGCCAGCAGCCTCCATGACAGATCTGCGAACACTGAAGCTTTCTTT.

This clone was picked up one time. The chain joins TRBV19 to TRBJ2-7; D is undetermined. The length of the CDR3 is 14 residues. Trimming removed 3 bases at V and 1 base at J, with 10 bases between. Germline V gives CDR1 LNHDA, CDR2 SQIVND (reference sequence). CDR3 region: CASSMGSTSYEQYF. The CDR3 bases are TGTGCCAGTAGTATGGGCAGCACTTCCTACGAGCAGTACTTC.

CDR3 residues: CASSLLTGRYEQYF. CDR3 coding DNA: TGTGCCAGCAGCTTGTTGACAGGGCGGTACGAGCAGTACTTC. V is TRBV5-4 and J is TRBJ2-5; 7 positions agree with TRBD1. The DNA end lines up better with TRBJ2-7; the J call may be wrong. The CDR3 is 14 amino acids. Germline V CDR1 and CDR2: SGHNT, YYREEE (reference sequence).

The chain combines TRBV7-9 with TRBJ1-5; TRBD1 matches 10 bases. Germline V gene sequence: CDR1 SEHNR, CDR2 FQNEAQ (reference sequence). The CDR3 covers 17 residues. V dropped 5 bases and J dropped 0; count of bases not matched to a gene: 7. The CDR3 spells CASSRWTGGSSNQPQHF. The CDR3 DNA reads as TGTGCCAGCAGCCGATGGACAGGGGGAAGTAGCAATCAGCCCCAGCATTTT.

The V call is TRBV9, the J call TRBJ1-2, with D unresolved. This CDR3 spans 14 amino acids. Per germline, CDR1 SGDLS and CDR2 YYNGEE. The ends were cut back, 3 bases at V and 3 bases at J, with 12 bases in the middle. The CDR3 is CASSGTDGDYGYTF. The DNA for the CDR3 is TGTGCCAGCAGCGGGACGGACGGGGACTATGGCTACACCTTC.

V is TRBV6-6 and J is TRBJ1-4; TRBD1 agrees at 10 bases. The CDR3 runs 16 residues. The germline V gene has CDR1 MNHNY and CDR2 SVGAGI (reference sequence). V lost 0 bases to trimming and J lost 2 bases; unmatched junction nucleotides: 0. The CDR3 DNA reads TGTGCCAGCAGTTACTCGACAGGGGGCACTAATGAAAAACTGTTTTTT. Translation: CASSYSTGGTNEKLFF.

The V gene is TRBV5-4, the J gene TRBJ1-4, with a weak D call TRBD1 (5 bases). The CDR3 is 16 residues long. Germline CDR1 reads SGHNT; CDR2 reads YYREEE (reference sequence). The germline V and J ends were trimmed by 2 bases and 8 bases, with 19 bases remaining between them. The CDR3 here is CASSLDSSFGKEKLFF. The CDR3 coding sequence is TGTGCCAGCAGCTTAGACAGCTCTTTCGGAAAGGAAAAACTGTTTTTT. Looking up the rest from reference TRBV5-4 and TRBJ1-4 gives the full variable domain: ETGVTQSPTHLIKTRGQQVTLRCSSQSGHNTVSWYQQALGQGPQFIFQYYREEENGRGNFPPRFSGLQFPNYSSELNVNALELDDSALYLCASSLDSSFGKEKLFFGSGTQLSVL.

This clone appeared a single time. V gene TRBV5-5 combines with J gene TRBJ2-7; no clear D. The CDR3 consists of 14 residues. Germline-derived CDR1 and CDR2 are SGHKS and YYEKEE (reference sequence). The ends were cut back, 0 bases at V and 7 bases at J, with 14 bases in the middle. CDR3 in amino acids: CASSLDTEPLEQYF. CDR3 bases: TGTGCCAGCAGCTTGGATACAGAGCCCCTAGAGCAGTACTTC.

CDR3 sequence: CASSPLAIRGEQYF. In nucleotides, the CDR3 is TGCGCCAGCAGCCCTCTAGCGATTCGGGGCGAGCAGTACTTC. This chain uses TRBV5-1 with TRBJ2-5, with D possibly TRBD2 on 6 matching bases. Judging by the DNA end, TRBJ2-7 fits better; the J call may be wrong. The CDR3 is made up of 14 amino acids. Per the germline V gene, CDR1 is SGHRS and CDR2 is YFSETQ.

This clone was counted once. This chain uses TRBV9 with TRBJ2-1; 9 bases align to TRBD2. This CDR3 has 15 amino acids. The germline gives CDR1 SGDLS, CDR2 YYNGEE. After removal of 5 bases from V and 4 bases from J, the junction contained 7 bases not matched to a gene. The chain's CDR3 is CASRAGTSLYNEQFF. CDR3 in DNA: TGTGCCAGCAGAGCAGGGACTAGCCTGTACAATGAGCAGTTCTTC.

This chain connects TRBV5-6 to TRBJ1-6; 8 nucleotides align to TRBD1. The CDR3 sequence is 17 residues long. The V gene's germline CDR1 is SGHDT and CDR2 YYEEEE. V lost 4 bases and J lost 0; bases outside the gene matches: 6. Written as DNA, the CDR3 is TGTGCCAGCAGCCCCTGGACAGGGAGCTCCTATAATTCACCCCTCCACTTT. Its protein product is CASSPWTGSSYNSPLHF.

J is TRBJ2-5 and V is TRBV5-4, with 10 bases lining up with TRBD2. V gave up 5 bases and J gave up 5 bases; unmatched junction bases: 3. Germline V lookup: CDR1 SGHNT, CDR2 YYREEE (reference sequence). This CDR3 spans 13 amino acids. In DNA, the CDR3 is TGTGCCAGCAGTTTTAGCGGGGGGGAGACCCAGTACTTC. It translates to CASSFSGGETQYF. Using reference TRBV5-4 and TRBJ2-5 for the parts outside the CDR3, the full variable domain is ETGVTQSPTHLIKTRGQQVTLRCSSQSGHNTVSWYQQALGQGPQFIFQYYREEENGRGNFPPRFSGLQFPNYSSELNVNALELDDSALYLCASSFSGGETQYFGPGTRLLVL.

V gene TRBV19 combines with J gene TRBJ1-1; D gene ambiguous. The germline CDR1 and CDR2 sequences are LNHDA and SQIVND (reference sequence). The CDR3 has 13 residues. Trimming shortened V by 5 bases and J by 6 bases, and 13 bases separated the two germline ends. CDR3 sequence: CASSYGSDSEAFF. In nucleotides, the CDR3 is TGTGCCAGTAGTTATGGAAGTGACTCTGAAGCTTTCTTT.

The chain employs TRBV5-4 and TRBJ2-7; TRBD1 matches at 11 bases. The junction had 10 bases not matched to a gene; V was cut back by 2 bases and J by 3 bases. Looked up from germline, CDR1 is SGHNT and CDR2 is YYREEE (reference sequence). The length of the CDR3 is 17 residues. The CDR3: CASSLRTGGLVDYEQYF. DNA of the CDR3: TGTGCCAGCAGCTTAAGGACAGGGGGCTTGGTCGACTACGAGCAGTACTTC.